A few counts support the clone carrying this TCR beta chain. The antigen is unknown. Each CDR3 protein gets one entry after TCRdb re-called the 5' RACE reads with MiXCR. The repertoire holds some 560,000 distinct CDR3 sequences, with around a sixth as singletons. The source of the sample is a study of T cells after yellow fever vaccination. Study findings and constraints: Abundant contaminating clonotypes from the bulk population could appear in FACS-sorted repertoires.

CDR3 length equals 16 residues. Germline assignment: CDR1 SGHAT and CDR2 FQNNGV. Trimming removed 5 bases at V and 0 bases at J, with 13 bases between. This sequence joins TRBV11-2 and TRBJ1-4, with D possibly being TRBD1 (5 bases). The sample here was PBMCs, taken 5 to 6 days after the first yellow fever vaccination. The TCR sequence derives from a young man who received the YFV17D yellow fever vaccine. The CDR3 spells CASSQGPIATNEKLFF. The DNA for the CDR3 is TGTGCCAGCAGCCAGGGACCAATTGCAACTAATGAAAAACTGTTTTTT.